This T cell receptor (beta chain) was captured in a study of CD8+ T cells in alopecia areata. This clone showed up just once. cDNA prepared by RNA extraction and subsequent reverse transcription served as the template for sequencing. Generated by immunoSEQ multiplex PCR, the TCRdb table keeps only in-frame clones and is missing some. This sample yields about 170,000 clones, of which about 54% are seen a single time; 16% belongs to the top ten. The treatment: oral pan-JAK inhibitor, 5-10 mg twice daily. With V trimmed by 2 bases and J by 4 bases, 2 bases remained unmatched. Germline values: CDR1 SGHRS, CDR2 YFSETQ. The CDR3 is made up of 14 amino acids.

This material consisted of CD4+ T cells sorted from blood, taken at roughly week 58, from a patient treated with tofacitinib. This receptor was taken from a human donor with alopecia areata. The genes are TRBV5-1 and TRBJ1-1, with TRBD1 matching over 10 bases. CDR3 sequence reads: CASSLGDRGTEAFF. Written as DNA, the CDR3 is TGCGCCAGCAGCTTAGGGGACAGGGGCACTGAAGCTTTCTTT.